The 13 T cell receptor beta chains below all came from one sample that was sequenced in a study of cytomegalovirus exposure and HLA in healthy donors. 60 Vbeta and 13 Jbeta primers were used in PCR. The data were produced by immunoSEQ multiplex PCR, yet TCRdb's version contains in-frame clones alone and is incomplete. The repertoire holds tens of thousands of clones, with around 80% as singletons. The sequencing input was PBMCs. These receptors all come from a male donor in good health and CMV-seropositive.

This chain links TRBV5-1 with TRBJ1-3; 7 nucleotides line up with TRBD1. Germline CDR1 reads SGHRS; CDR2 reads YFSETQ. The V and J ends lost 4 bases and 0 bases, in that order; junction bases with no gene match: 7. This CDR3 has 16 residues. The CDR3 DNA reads TGCGCCAGCAGCCCTGGACAGGAAAGCTCTGGAAACACCATATATTTT. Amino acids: CASSPGQESSGNTIYF.

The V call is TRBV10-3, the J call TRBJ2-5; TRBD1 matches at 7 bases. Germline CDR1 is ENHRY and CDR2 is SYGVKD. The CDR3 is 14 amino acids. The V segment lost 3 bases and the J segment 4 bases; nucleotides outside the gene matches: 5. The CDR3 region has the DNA TGTGCCATCAGTGAAGGGGACAGCGCAGAGACCCAGTACTTC. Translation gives CAISEGDSAETQYF.

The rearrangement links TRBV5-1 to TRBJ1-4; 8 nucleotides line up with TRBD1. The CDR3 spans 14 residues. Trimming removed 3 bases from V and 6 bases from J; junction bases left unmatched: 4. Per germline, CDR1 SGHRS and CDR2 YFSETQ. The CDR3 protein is CASSSGQGDEKLFF. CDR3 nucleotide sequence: TGCGCCAGCAGCTCTGGACAGGGTGATGAAAAACTGTTTTTT.

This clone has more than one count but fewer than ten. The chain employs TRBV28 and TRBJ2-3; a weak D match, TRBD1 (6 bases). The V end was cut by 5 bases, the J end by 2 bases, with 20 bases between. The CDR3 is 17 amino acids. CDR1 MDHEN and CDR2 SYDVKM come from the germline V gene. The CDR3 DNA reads TGTGCCAGCAGTACTCGAGTAGGCAGGGGAAACACAGATACGCAGTATTTT. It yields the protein CASSTRVGRGNTDTQYF.

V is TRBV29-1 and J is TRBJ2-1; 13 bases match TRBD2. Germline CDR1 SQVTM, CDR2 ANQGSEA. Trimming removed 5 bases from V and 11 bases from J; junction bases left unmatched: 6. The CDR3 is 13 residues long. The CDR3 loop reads CSVRTSGGFQQFF. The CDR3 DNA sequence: TGCAGCGTTCGGACTAGCGGGGGATTCCAGCAGTTCTTC.

The CDR3 here is CSVNGYTF. For the CDR3, the DNA is TGCAGTGTTAATGGCTACACCTTC. This chain uses TRBV20-1 with TRBJ1-2; D is undetermined. Germline loops: CDR1 DFQATT, CDR2 SNEGSKA (reference sequence). CDR3 length: 8 amino acids. V was pared by 7 bases and J by 6 bases, with 3 bases between.

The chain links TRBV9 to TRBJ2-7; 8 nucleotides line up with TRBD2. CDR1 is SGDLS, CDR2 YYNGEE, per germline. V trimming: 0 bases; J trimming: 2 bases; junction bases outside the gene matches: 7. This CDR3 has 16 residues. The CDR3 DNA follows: TGTGCCAGCAGCGTAGCGGCCAGCGGGGGAACCTACGAGCAGTACTTC. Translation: CASSVAASGGTYEQYF. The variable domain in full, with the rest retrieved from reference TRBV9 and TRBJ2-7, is DSGVTQTPKHLITATGQRVTLRCSPRSGDLSVYWYQQSLDQGLQFLIQYYNGEERAKGNILERFSAQQFPDLHSELNLSSLELGDSALYFCASSVAASGGTYEQYFGPGTRLTVT.

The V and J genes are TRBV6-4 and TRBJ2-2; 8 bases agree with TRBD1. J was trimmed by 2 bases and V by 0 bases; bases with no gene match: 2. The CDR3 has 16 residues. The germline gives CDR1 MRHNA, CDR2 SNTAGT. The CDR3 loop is CASSDSAGGNTGELFF. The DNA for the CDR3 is TGTGCCAGCAGTGACTCGGCAGGGGGCAACACCGGGGAGCTGTTTTTT.

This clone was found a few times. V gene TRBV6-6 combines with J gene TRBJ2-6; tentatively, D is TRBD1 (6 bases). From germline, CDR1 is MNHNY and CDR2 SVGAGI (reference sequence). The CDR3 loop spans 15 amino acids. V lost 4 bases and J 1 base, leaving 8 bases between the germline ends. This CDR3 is CASSWTDSGANVLTF. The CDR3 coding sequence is TGTGCCAGCAGTTGGACAGATTCTGGGGCCAACGTCCTGACTTTC.

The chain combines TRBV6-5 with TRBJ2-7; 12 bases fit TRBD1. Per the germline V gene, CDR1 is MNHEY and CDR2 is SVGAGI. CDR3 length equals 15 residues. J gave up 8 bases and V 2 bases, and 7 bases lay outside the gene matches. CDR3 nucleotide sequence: TGTGCCAGCAGTTACGACGGGACAGGGGGCGCGAAGCAGTACTTC. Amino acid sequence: CASSYDGTGGAKQYF.

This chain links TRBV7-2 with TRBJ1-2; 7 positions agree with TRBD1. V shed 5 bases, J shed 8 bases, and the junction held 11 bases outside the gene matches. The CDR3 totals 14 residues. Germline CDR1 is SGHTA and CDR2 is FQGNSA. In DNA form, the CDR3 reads TGTGCCAGCAGCCTTACCGGGACAGTGAAGGGCTACACCTTC. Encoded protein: CASSLTGTVKGYTF.

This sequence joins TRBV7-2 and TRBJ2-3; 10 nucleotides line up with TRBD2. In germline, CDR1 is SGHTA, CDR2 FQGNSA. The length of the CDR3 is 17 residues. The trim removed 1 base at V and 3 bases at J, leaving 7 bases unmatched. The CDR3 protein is CASSLEPAGGPTDTQYF. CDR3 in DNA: TGTGCCAGCAGCTTAGAGCCAGCGGGAGGGCCAACAGATACGCAGTATTTT.

In nucleotides, the CDR3 is TGTGCCAGCAGTTTATTGGGCAGGGACAATGAGCAGTTCTTC. It is translated as CASSLLGRDNEQFF. The V and J genes are TRBV27 and TRBJ2-1; tentatively, D is TRBD1 (5 bases). V shed 1 base and J shed 5 bases, with 9 bases lying between them. The length of the CDR3 is 14 residues. The germline CDR1 and CDR2 sequences are MNHEY and SMNVEV (reference sequence).